This TCR beta chain was documented in a study of prognosis after radiotherapy for stage I lung cancer. Genomic DNA was the source, and TCR beta CDR3 was amplified from it by two-round multiplex PCR. The use of primers specific to each TRBV and TRBJ gene characterized first-round PCR. TCRdb re-derived calls from the multiplex PCR reads in MiXCR, one entry per CDR3 protein. There are over 45,000 distinct CDR3 sequences in the sample; about a quarter occur only once, and 7.5% lies in the top ten. The TCR was taken from a donor over 45 with non-small cell lung cancer. The sequencing here drew on PBMCs, taken before or after stereotactic body radiation therapy (not recorded which).

The CDR3 here is CASSYAKAGISYEQYF. In DNA form, the CDR3 reads TGTGCCAGCAGTTACGCTAAAGCGGGCATCTCCTACGAGCAGTACTTC. The V gene is TRBV6-2 or TRBV6-3, the J gene TRBJ2-7; TRBD2 is a possible D gene (6 bases). The CDR3 is made up of 16 amino acids. Germline-derived CDR1 and CDR2 are MNHEY and SVGEGT. Trimming stripped 2 bases from V and 0 bases from J, with 14 bases between.